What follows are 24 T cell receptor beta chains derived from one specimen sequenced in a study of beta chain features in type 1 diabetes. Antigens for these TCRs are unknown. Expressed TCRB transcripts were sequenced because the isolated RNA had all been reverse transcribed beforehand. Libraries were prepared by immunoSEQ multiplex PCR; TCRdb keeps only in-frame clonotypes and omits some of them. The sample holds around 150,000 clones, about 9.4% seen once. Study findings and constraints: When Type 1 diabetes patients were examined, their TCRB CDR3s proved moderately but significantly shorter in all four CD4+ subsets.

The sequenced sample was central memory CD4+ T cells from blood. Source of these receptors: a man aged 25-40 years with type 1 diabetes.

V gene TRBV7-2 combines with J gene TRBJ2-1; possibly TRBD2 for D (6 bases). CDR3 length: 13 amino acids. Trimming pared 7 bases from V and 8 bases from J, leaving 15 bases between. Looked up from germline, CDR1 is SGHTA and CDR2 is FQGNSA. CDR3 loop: CASTWRGVDEQFF. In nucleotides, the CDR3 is TGTGCCAGCACTTGGCGGGGTGTGGATGAGCAGTTCTTC. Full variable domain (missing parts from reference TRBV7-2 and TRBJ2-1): GAGVSQSPSNKVTEKGKDVELRCDPISGHTALYWYRQSLGQGLEFLIYFQGNSAPDKSGLPSDRFSAERTGGSVSTLTIQRTQQEDSAVYLCASTWRGVDEQFFGPGTRLTVL.

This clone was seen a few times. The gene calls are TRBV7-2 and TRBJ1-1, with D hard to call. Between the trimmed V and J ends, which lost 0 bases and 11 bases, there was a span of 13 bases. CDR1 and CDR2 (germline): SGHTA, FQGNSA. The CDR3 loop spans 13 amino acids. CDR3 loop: CASSLAPSSGAFF. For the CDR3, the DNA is TGTGCCAGCAGCTTAGCGCCCAGCTCCGGGGCTTTCTTT.

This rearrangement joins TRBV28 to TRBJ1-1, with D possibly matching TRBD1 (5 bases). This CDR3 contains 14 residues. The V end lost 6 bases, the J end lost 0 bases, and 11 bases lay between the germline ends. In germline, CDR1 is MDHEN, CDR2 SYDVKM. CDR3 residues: CASRPGSMNTEAFF. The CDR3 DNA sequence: TGTGCCAGCAGGCCAGGGTCAATGAACACTGAAGCTTTCTTT.

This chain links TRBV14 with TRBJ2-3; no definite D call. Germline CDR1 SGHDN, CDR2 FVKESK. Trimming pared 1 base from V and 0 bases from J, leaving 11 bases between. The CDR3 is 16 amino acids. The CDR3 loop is CASSQGPSRSTDTQYF. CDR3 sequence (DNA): TGTGCCAGCAGCCAAGGCCCGTCGCGCAGCACAGATACGCAGTATTTT.

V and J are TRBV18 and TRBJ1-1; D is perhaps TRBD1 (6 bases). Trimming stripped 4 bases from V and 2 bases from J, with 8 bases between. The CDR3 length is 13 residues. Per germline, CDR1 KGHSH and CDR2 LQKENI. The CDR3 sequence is CASSLDSNTEAFF. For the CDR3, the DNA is TGTGCCAGCTCACTGGACAGTAACACTGAAGCTTTCTTT.

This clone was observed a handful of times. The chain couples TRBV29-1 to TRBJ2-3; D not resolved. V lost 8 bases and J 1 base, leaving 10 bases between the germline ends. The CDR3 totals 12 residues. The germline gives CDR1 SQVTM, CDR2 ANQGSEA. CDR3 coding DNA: TGCAGCACGACCGCGGGCACAGATACGCAGTATTTT. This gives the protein CSTTAGTDTQYF.

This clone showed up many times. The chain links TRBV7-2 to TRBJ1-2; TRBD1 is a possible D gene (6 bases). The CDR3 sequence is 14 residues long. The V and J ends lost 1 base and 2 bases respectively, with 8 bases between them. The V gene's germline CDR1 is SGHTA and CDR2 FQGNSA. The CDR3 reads CASSLVTGNYGYTF. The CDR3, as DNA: TGTGCCAGCAGCTTAGTTACAGGGAACTATGGCTACACCTTC.

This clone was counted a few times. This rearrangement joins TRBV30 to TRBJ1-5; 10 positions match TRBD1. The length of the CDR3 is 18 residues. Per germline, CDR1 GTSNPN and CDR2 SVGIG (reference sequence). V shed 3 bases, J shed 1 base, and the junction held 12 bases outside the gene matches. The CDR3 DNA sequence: TGTGCCTGGAGCGCCTTGGGACAGGGGATATTGAGCAATCAGCCCCAGCATTTT. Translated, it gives CAWSALGQGILSNQPQHF. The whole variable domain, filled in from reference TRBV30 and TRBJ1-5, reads SQTIHQWPATLVQPVGSPLSLECTVEGTSNPNLYWYRQAAGRGLQLLFYSVGIGQISSEVPQNLSASRPQDRQFILSSKKLLLSDSGFYLCAWSALGQGILSNQPQHFGDGTRLSIL.

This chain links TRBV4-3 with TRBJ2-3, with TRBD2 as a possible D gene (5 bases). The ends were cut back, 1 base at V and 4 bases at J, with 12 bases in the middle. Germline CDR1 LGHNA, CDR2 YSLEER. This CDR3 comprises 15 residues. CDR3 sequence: CASSQAHRGSDTQYF. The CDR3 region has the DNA TGCGCCAGCAGCCAAGCCCACCGGGGTTCAGATACGCAGTATTTT.

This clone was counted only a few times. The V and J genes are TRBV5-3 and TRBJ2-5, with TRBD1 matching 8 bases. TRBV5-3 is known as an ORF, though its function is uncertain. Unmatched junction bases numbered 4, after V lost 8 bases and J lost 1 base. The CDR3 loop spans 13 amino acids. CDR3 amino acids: CASNGQGQETQYF. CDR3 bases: TGTGCCAGCAACGGACAGGGCCAAGAGACCCAGTACTTC.

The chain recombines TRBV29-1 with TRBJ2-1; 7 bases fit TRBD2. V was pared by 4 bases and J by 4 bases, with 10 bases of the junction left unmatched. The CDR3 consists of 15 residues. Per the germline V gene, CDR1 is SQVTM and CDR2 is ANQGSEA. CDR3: CSVVIERENYNEQFF. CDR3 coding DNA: TGCAGCGTTGTGATCGAGCGGGAAAATTACAATGAGCAGTTCTTC.

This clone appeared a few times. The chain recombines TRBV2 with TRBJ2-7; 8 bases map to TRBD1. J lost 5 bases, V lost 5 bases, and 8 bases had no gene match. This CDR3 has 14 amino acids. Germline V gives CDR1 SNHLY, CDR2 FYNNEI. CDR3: CASSRGQDVHEQYF. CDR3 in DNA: TGTGCCAGCAGTAGGGGACAGGATGTGCACGAGCAGTACTTC.

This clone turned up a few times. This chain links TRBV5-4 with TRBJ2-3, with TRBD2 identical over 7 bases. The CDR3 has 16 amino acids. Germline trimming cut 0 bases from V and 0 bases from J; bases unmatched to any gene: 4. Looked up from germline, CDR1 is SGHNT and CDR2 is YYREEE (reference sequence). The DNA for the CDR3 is TGTGCCAGCAGCTTGGGGGCTAGCGGAAGCACAGATACGCAGTATTTT. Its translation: CASSLGASGSTDTQYF.

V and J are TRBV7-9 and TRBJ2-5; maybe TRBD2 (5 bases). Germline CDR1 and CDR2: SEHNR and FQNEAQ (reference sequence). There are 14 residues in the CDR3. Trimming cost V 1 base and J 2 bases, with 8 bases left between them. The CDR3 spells CASSLVRGQETQYF. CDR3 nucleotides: TGTGCCAGCAGCTTAGTTCGGGGACAAGAGACCCAGTACTTC.

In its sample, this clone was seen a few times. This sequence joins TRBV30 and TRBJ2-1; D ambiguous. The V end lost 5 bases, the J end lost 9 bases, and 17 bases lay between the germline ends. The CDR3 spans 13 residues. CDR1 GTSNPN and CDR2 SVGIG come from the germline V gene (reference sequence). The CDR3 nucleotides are TGTGCCTGGGCTCACTTGCAGGCTGGTGAGCAGTTCTTC. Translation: CAWAHLQAGEQFF.

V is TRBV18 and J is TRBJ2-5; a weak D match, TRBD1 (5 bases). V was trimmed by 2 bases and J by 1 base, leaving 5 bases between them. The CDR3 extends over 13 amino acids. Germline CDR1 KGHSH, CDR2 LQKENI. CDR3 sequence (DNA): TGTGCCAGCTCACCAGGGGCCCAAGAGACCCAGTACTTC. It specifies CASSPGAQETQYF.

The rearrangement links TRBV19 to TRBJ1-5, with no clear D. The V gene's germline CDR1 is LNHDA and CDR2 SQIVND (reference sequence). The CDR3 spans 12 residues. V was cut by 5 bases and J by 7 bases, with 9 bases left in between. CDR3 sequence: CASSSLLQPQHF. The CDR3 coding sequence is TGTGCCAGTAGTTCCTTACTGCAGCCCCAGCATTTT.

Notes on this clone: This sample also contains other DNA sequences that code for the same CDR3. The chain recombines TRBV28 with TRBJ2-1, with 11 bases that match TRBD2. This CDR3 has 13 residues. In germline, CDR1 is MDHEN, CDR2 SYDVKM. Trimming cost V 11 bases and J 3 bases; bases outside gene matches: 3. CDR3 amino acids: CASGLAGYNEQFF. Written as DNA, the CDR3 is TGTGCCTCTGGACTAGCGGGCTACAATGAGCAGTTCTTC.

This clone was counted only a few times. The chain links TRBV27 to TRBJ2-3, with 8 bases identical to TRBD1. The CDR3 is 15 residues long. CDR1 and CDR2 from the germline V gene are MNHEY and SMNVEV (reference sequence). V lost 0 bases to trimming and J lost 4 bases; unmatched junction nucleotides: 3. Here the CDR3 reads CASSLSPGGADTQYF. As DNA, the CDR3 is TGTGCCAGCAGTTTATCTCCAGGGGGCGCAGATACGCAGTATTTT.

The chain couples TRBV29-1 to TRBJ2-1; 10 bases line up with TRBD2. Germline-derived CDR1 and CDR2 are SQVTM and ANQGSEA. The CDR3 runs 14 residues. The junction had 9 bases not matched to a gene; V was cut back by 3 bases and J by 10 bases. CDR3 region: CSVERASGSGEQFF. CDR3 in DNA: TGCAGCGTTGAGAGGGCTAGCGGGAGTGGGGAGCAGTTCTTC.

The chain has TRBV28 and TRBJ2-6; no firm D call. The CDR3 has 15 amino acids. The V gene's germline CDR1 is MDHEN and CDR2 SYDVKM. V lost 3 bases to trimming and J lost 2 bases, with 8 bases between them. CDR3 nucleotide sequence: TGTGCCAGCAGTTTTTCTTTCGCTGGGGCCAACGTCCTGACTTTC. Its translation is CASSFSFAGANVLTF.

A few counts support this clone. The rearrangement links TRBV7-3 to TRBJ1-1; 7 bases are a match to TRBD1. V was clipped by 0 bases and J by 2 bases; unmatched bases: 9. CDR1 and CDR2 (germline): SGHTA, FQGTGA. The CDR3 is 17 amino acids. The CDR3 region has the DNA TGTGCCAGCAGCTTAACAGGAGGGGGCGGCAGAAACACTGAAGCTTTCTTT. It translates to CASSLTGGGGRNTEAFF.

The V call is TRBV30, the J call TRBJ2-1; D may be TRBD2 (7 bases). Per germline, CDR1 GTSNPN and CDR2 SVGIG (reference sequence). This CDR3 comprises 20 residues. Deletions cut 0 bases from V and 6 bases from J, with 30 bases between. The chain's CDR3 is CAWSVWSSGGRGASLNEQFF. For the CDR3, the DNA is TGTGCCTGGAGTGTATGGTCTAGCGGTGGGAGGGGGGCATCGCTCAATGAGCAGTTCTTC.

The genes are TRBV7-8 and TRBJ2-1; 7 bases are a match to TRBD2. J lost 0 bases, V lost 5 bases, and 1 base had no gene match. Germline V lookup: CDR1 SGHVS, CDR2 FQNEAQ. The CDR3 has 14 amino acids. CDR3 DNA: TGTGCCAGCAGCCGGGACTACTCCTACAATGAGCAGTTCTTC. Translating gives CASSRDYSYNEQFF. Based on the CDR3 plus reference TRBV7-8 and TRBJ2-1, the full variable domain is GAGVSQSPRYKVAKRGQDVALRCDPISGHVSLFWYQQALGQGPEFLTYFQNEAQLDKSGLPSDRFFAERPEGSVSTLKIQRTQQEDSAVYLCASSRDYSYNEQFFGPGTRLTVL.